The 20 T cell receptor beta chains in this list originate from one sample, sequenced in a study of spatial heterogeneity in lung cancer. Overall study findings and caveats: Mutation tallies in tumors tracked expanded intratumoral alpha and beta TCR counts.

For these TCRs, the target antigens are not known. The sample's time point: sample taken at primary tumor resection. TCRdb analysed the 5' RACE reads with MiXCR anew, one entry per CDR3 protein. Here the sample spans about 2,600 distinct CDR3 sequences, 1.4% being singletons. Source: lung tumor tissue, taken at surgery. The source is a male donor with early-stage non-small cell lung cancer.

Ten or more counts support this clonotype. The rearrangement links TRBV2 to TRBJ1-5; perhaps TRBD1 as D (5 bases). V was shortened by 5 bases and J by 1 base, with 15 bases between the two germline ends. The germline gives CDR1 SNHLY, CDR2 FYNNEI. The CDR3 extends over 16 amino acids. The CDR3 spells CASSKEGGHSNQPQHF. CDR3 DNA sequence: TGTGCCAGCAGTAAAGAGGGAGGACACAGCAATCAGCCCCAGCATTTT.

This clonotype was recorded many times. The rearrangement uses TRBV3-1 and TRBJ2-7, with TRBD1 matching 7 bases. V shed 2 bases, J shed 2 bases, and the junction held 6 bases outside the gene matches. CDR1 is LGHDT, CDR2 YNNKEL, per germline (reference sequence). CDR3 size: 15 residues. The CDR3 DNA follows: TGTGCCAGCAGCCAAACATGGACAGGACCCTACGAGCAGTACTTC. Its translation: CASSQTWTGPYEQYF.

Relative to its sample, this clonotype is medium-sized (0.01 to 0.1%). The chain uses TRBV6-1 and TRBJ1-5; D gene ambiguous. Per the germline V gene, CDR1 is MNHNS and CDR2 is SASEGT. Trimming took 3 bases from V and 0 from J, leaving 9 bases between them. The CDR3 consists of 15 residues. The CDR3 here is CASSDRYLSNQPQHF. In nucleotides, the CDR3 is TGTGCCAGCAGTGATCGGTACCTTAGCAATCAGCCCCAGCATTTT.

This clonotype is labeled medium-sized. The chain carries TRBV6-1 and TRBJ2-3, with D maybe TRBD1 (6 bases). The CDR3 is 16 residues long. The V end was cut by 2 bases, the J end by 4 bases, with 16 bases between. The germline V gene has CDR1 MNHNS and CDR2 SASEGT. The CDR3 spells CASSETGLWSADTQYF. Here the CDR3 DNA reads TGTGCCAGCAGTGAAACAGGGCTTTGGTCGGCAGATACGCAGTATTTT.

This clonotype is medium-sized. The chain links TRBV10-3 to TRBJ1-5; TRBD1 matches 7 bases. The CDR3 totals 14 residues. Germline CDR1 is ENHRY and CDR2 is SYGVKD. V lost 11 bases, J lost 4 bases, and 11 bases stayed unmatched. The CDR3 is CAARSGTDNQPQHF. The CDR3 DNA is TGTGCCGCCAGATCCGGGACAGATAATCAGCCCCAGCATTTT.

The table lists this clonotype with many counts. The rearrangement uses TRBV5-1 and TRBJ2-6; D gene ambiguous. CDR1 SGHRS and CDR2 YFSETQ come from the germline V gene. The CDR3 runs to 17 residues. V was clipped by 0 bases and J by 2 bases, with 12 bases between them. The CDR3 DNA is TGCGCCAGCAGCTTGGGTTATGGGGTCCCTGGGGCCAACGTCCTGACTTTC. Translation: CASSLGYGVPGANVLTF.

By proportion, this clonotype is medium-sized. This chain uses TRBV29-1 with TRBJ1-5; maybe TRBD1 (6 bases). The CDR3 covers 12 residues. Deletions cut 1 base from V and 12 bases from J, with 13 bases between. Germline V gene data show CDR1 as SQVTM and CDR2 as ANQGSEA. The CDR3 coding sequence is TGCAGCGTTGAAGCAGGGGCCGGCAACCAGCATTTT. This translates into CSVEAGAGNQHF.

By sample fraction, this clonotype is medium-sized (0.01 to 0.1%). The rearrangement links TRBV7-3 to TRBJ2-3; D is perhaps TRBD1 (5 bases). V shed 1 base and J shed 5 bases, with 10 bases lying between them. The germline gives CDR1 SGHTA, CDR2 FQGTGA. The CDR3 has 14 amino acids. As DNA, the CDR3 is TGTGCCAGCAGCTTAAAGGGGCACAGAGATACGCAGTATTTT. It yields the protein CASSLKGHRDTQYF.

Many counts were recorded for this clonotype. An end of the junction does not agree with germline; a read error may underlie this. CDR3 region: CANSLSRGAGGANVLTF. The CDR3 DNA reads TGTGCCAACAGTTTATCGCGGGGGGCAGGTGGGGCCAACGTCCTGACTTTC. This chain joins TRBV27 and TRBJ2-6; 8 bases align to TRBD2. This CDR3 is 17 amino acids long. Germline CDR1 reads MNHEY; CDR2 reads SMNVEV (reference sequence).

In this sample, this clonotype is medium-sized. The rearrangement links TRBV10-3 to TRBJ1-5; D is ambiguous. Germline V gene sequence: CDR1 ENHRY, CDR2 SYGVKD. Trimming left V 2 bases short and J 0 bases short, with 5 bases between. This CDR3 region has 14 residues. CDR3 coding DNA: TGTGCCATCAGTGAGAACAGTAGCAATCAGCCCCAGCATTTT. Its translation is CAISENSSNQPQHF.

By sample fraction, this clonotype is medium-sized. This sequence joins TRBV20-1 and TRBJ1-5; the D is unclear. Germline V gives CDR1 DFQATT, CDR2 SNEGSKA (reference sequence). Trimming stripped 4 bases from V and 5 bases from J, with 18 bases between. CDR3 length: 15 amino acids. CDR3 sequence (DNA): TGCAGTGCTAACACCCCGGGAGGGAGTTATCAGCCCCAGCATTTT. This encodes CSANTPGGSYQPQHF.

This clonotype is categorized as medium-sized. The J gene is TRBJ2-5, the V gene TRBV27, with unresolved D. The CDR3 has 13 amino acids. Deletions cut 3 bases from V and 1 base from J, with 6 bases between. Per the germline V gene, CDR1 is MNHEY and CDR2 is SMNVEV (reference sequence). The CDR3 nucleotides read TGTGCCAGCAGTTTGGATCGCCAAGAGACCCAGTACTTC. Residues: CASSLDRQETQYF.

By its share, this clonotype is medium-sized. The CDR3 DNA reads as TGTGCCAGCAGCTTTGAGAGAGGGCTCACTGAAGCTTTCTTT. Encoded protein: CASSFERGLTEAFF. V usage is TRBV7-2 and J usage is TRBJ1-1; the D is unclear. The length of the CDR3 is 14 residues. Germline lookup yields CDR1 SGHTA and CDR2 FQGNSA. Trimming left V 3 bases short and J 4 bases short, with 12 bases between.

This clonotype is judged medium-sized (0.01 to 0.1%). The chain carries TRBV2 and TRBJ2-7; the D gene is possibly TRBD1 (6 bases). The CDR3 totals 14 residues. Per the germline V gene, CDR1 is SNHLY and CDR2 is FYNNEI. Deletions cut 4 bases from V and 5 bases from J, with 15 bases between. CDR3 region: CASSALTGLDEQYV. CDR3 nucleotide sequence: TGTGCCAGCAGTGCGCTGACAGGCTTGGACGAGCAGTACGTC.

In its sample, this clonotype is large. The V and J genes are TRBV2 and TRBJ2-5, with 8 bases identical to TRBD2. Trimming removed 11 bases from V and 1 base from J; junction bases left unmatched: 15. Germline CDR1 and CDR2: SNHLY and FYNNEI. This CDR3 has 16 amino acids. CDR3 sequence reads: CASRDWSGGSQETQYF. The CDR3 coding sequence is TGTGCCTCCCGGGACTGGAGCGGGGGATCCCAAGAGACCCAGTACTTC.

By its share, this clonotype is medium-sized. CDR3 sequence (DNA): TGCGCCAGCAGCTACTGGGGACTAGCGGGCCCGAGGGATACGCAGTATTTT. Translated, it gives CASSYWGLAGPRDTQYF. The V call is TRBV5-1, the J call TRBJ2-3; 12 bases align to TRBD2. CDR1 is SGHRS and CDR2 is YFSETQ in the germline V gene. The CDR3 contains 17 residues. V was clipped by 3 bases and J by 6 bases; unmatched bases: 11.

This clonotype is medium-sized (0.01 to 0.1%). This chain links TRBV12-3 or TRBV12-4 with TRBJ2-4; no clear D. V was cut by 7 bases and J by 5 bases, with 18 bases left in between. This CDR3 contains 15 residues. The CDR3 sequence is CASTLSGLTENIQYF. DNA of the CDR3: TGTGCCAGCACCCTGAGTGGGTTAACCGAAAACATTCAGTACTTC.

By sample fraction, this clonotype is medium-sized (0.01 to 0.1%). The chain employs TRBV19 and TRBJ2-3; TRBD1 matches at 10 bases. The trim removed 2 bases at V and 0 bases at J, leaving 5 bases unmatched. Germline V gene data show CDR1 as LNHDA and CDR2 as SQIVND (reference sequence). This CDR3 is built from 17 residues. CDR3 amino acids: CASSIWGQGTSTDTQYF. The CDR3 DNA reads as TGTGCCAGTAGTATATGGGGACAGGGGACTAGCACAGATACGCAGTATTTT.

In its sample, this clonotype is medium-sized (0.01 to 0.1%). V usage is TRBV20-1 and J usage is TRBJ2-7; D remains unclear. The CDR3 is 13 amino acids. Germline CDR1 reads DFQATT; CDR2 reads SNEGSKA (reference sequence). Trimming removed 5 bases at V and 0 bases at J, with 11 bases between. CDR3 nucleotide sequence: TGCAGTGCTGAAAGCGTTAGCTCCTACGAGCAGTACTTC. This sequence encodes CSAESVSSYEQYF.

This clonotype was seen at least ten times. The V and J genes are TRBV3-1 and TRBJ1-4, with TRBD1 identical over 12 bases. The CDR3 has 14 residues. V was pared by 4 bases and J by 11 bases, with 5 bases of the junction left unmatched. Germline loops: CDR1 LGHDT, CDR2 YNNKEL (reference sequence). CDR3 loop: CASSLGTGGGKLFF. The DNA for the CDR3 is TGTGCCAGCAGCCTAGGGACAGGGGGCGGCAAACTGTTTTTT.